The subject of this entry is one TCR beta chain. As yet, its antigen is unknown. The germline gives CDR1 SGDLS, CDR2 YYNGEE. The CDR3 contains 19 residues. The V gene end was trimmed by 0 bases and the J gene end by 2 bases; junction bases not matched to a gene: 7. This entry belongs to a study of blood T cells in healthy people across ages. The study, taken as a whole, reports: Researchers judged that diversity estimates from one million T cells fell short of true values.

Using a J-beta primer mix together with a sample-barcoded 5' primer, a second PCR was run for roughly 7 to 11 cycles. From the 5' RACE reads, TCRdb called clonotypes with MiXCR, one entry per CDR3 protein. The sample has about 970,000 distinct CDR3 sequences, just over 50% seen once. The clonotype was recovered from a woman aged 60-70 years in good health. What was sequenced was blood. The V call is TRBV9, the J call TRBJ2-1; 14 bases line up with TRBD2. The DNA of the CDR3 is TGTGCCAGCAGCGTAGATGGGACTAGCGGGAGTAAACCCTACAATGAGCAGTTCTTC. Translated, it gives CASSVDGTSGSKPYNEQFF.